This entry describes one T cell receptor (beta chain). The antigen is undetermined. This record comes from a study of monozygotic twins with inflammatory bowel disease. Whole-study findings and limits: Twin pairs that were concordant did not differ from discordant pairs in repertoire similarity, possibly from limited power. There were differing immunosuppressive treatments, which may have added variability to patient repertoires. IBD patients displayed reduced TCRbeta diversity (inverse Simpson) when set against healthy co-twins.

The unique tags termed UMIs, each holding a 6-nucleotide sample barcode, were added by means of template switching. TCRdb reworked the 5' RACE reads into one entry per CDR3 protein, no DNA. The sample is made up of about 330,000 distinct CDR3 sequences, and the top ten hold under 2.5% of it. CDR3 size: 13 residues. The germline V gene encodes CDR1 MNHEY and CDR2 SVGEGT. V is TRBV6-2 or TRBV6-3 and J is TRBJ1-1; TCRdb proposes TRBD1, but this gene call is untestable without DNA. Specimen: blood. The receptor comes from a human donor with ulcerative colitis or Crohn's disease, or a healthy co-twin of an affected twin (not recorded which). The CDR3 region is CAIGVPGSTEAFF.